Below are 25 T cell receptor beta chains sequenced from a single sample in a study of blood T cell repertoires in COVID-19. Here immunoSEQ multiplex PCR was the method, and the copy in TCRdb shows in-frame clones only, minus some. The table records under 250,000 clones, 83% of them present only once. Sequencing was performed on peripheral blood. These receptors all stem from a woman between 40 and 50 years old with active or convalescent COVID-19.

The gene calls are TRBV5-1 and TRBJ1-6; TRBD1 matches at 7 bases. With 4 bases clipped from V and 9 bases from J, the junction kept 13 bases outside the gene matches. Per germline, CDR1 SGHRS and CDR2 YFSETQ. The CDR3 sequence is 16 residues long. CDR3: CASSPIGRQGSSPLHF. CDR3 coding DNA: TGCGCCAGCAGCCCGATCGGGCGACAGGGTAGTTCACCCCTCCACTTT.

The sample holds a few counts of this clone. This sequence joins TRBV24-1 and TRBJ1-5; D possibly corresponds to TRBD1 (6 bases). The length of the CDR3 is 20 residues. The germline V and J ends were trimmed by 4 bases and 0 bases, with 24 bases remaining between them. CDR1 KGHDR and CDR2 SFDVKD come from the germline V gene. The CDR3 DNA is TGTGCCACCAGTGACCACCCCCGCAGGGGTGGTTTCGTTAGCAATCAGCCCCAGCATTTT. It specifies CATSDHPRRGGFVSNQPQHF.

The V call is TRBV15, the J call TRBJ1-1; D is perhaps TRBD1 (5 bases). Trimming removed 1 base at V and 5 bases at J, with 8 bases between. The CDR3 has 13 amino acids. Germline assignment: CDR1 LNHNV and CDR2 YYDKDF (reference sequence). The CDR3 here is CATSRGGETEAFF. In DNA form, the CDR3 reads TGTGCCACCAGCAGAGGGGGGGAGACTGAAGCTTTCTTT.

The CDR3, as DNA: TGTGCCTGGAGTGAGACAGGGGGCCCCTACAATGAGCAGTTCTTC. Protein: CAWSETGGPYNEQFF. V and J are TRBV30 and TRBJ2-1, with TRBD1 identical over 10 bases. The CDR3 runs 15 residues. CDR1 and CDR2 (germline): GTSNPN, SVGIG (reference sequence). Trimming took 1 base from V and 2 from J; bases not matched to a gene: 2.

The sample holds a few counts of this clone. Other nucleotide sequences in the sample specify the same CDR3. The chain uses TRBV5-1 and TRBJ2-7; 7 positions match TRBD2. V dropped 4 bases and J dropped 2; count of bases not matched to a gene: 12. The CDR3 sequence is 16 residues long. Per germline, CDR1 SGHRS and CDR2 YFSETQ. This CDR3 reads CASSPGGGGGPYEQYF. The CDR3 DNA is TGCGCCAGCAGCCCCGGCGGCGGGGGAGGTCCCTACGAGCAGTACTTC.

The chain uses TRBV6-2 or TRBV6-3 and TRBJ2-3; 10 bases line up with TRBD1. The J segment lost 4 bases and the V segment lost 6 bases, leaving 7 bases of the junction unmatched. Per germline, CDR1 MNHEY and CDR2 SVGEGT. The length of the CDR3 is 15 residues. DNA for the CDR3: TGTGCCAGCAGCATCGGGACAGGGGAGGCAGATACGCAGTATTTT. This codes for CASSIGTGEADTQYF.

The gene calls are TRBV3-1 (or the pseudogene TRBV3-2) and TRBJ2-1; 11 bases are a match to TRBD2. The CDR3 sequence is 15 residues long. The V gene end was trimmed by 6 bases and the J gene end by 8 bases; junction bases not matched to a gene: 9. The germline V gene encodes CDR1 LGHDT and CDR2 YNNKEL (reference sequence). CDR3 bases: TGTGCCAGCAGGCTTAGCGGGGGGGGACAAGATGAGCAGTTCTTC. It yields the protein CASRLSGGGQDEQFF.

This chain uses TRBV19 with TRBJ1-5; the D gene is possibly TRBD1 (5 bases). This CDR3 is 14 amino acids long. Germline V gene data show CDR1 as LNHDA and CDR2 as SQIVND (reference sequence). V gave up 1 base and J gave up 7 bases, with 11 bases separating them. The chain's CDR3 is CASSIAGGEQPQHF. CDR3 bases: TGTGCCAGTAGTATAGCTGGAGGGGAACAGCCCCAGCATTTT.

The gene calls are TRBV28 and TRBJ1-2; possibly TRBD1 for D (6 bases). CDR3 length: 14 amino acids. V was cut by 6 bases and J by 3 bases, with 14 bases left in between. Germline CDR1 MDHEN, CDR2 SYDVKM. CDR3 residues: CASRARGSDYGYTF. CDR3 DNA sequence: TGTGCCAGCAGAGCCAGGGGTTCTGACTATGGCTACACCTTC.

This chain connects TRBV29-1 to TRBJ1-4; D is possibly TRBD1 (6 bases). Germline CDR1 and CDR2: SQVTM and ANQGSEA. V lost 7 bases and J 2 bases, leaving 14 bases between the germline ends. The CDR3 has 14 amino acids. CDR3 protein: CSGRGGSTNEKLFF. Here the CDR3 DNA reads TGCAGCGGGAGGGGGGGATCGACTAATGAAAAACTGTTTTTT.

The rearrangement uses TRBV5-8 and TRBJ1-2; D is possibly TRBD1 (5 bases). The germline V gene has CDR1 SGHTS and CDR2 YDEGEE. V dropped 3 bases and J dropped 8 bases, with 23 bases sitting between them. The CDR3 length is 16 residues. CDR3: CASSSYTGTRPSGYTF. DNA for the CDR3: TGTGCCAGCAGCTCCTACACCGGGACTCGGCCTAGCGGCTACACCTTC.

This chain connects TRBV6-5 to TRBJ1-2; 10 positions agree with TRBD1. Germline V gene lookup returns CDR1 MNHEY and CDR2 SVGAGI. The CDR3 is 16 residues long. Trimming removed 3 bases from V and 3 bases from J; junction bases left unmatched: 7. The CDR3 DNA reads as TGTGCCAGCAGTTATTTCGAGGGGACAGGGGACTATGGCTACACCTTC. Translating gives CASSYFEGTGDYGYTF.

The chain recombines TRBV7-6 with TRBJ1-1; D unresolved. This CDR3 has 15 residues. Trimming shortened V by 0 bases and J by 1 base, and 9 bases separated the two germline ends. Per the germline V gene, CDR1 is SGHVS and CDR2 is FNYEAQ. The CDR3 here is CASSLALGRNTEAFF. The CDR3 DNA reads as TGTGCCAGCAGCTTAGCCCTAGGCAGGAACACTGAAGCTTTCTTT.

The chain joins TRBV18 to TRBJ1-5; 8 bases fit TRBD1. The CDR3 is 16 amino acids. Germline CDR1 KGHSH, CDR2 LQKENI. The V and J ends lost 8 bases and 0 bases, in that order; junction bases with no gene match: 9. For the CDR3, the DNA is TGTGCCAGCGCGACCTGGACAGGGAGTAGCAATCAGCCCCAGCATTTT. Protein product: CASATWTGSSNQPQHF.

There are a few counts of this clone. The chain links TRBV2 to TRBJ2-3; D unclear. This CDR3 has 14 amino acids. V lost 8 bases to trimming and J lost 0 bases, with 12 bases between them. Germline V gives CDR1 SNHLY, CDR2 FYNNEI. Here the CDR3 DNA reads TGTGCCAGCGGCCTTTTTACCAGCACAGATACGCAGTATTTT. Residues: CASGLFTSTDTQYF. The variable domain in full, with the rest retrieved from reference TRBV2 and TRBJ2-3, is EPEVTQTPSHQVTQMGQEVILRCVPISNHLYFYWYRQILGQKVEFLVSFYNNEISEKSEIFDDQFSVERPDGSNFTLKIRSTKLEDSAMYFCASGLFTSTDTQYFGPGTRLTVL.

This clone came up a few times. This sequence joins TRBV7-6 and TRBJ1-3; maybe TRBD1 (6 bases). The V and J ends lost 5 bases and 0 bases respectively, with 14 bases between them. The CDR3 has 16 residues. CDR1 is SGHVS, CDR2 FNYEAQ, per germline. The CDR3 DNA is TGTGCCAGCAGCCCTTCCGGACAGAGCTCTGGAAACACCATATATTTT. Protein sequence: CASSPSGQSSGNTIYF.

The CDR3 spells CASSLDSGTSGNMEQFF. Written as DNA, the CDR3 is TGTGCCAGCAGCTTAGATAGCGGGACTAGCGGGAATATGGAGCAGTTCTTC. V gene TRBV11-3 combines with J gene TRBJ2-1; TRBD2 aligns across 13 bases. Germline CDR1 is SGHNT and CDR2 is YENEEA. With 0 bases clipped from V and 10 bases from J, the junction kept 9 bases outside the gene matches. The CDR3 is 17 residues long.

The chain has TRBV4-1 and TRBJ1-5; TRBD1 is a possible D gene (5 bases). From germline, CDR1 is MGHRA and CDR2 YSYEKL. Trimming pared 0 bases from V and 3 bases from J, leaving 9 bases between. The CDR3 length is 15 residues. CDR3 sequence (DNA): TGCGCCAGCAGCCAAGATGGGGGGGACAATCAGCCCCAGCATTTT. Amino acids: CASSQDGGDNQPQHF.

This clone appeared once. The gene calls are TRBV2 and TRBJ2-7; D is perhaps TRBD1 (5 bases). V lost 2 bases and J lost 3, with 11 bases in between. Germline V gives CDR1 SNHLY, CDR2 FYNNEI. This CDR3 contains 14 residues. CDR3: CASSEKGMSYEQYF. The CDR3 nucleotides read TGTGCCAGCAGTGAAAAGGGGATGAGCTACGAGCAGTACTTC.

The chain combines TRBV3-1 (or the pseudogene TRBV3-2) with TRBJ2-3, with 10 bases matching TRBD2. In germline, CDR1 is LGHDT, CDR2 YNNKEL (reference sequence). Germline trimming cut 4 bases from V and 0 bases from J; bases unmatched to any gene: 16. The CDR3 consists of 20 residues. The CDR3 is CASSLVGGLAPRRSTDTQYF. CDR3 DNA: TGTGCCAGCAGCCTCGTGGGGGGACTAGCGCCAAGAAGAAGCACAGATACGCAGTATTTT.

The V and J genes are TRBV11-2 and TRBJ2-7; 9 positions match TRBD1. The ends lost 2 bases at V and 3 bases at J; junction bases unmatched: 17. The germline V gene encodes CDR1 SGHAT and CDR2 FQNNGV. This CDR3 contains 19 residues. CDR3 in amino acids: CASSLPDRDRVVFFYEQYF. For the CDR3, the DNA is TGTGCCAGCAGCTTACCGGACCGGGACAGGGTGGTTTTTTTCTACGAGCAGTACTTC.

The CDR3 DNA follows: TGTGCCAGCAGCTTGGACAGCCATACGCAGTATTTT. Translating gives CASSLDSHTQYF. V usage is TRBV5-4 and J usage is TRBJ2-3; D gene uncertain. V was trimmed by 0 bases and J by 7 bases, leaving 6 bases between them. The germline V gene has CDR1 SGHNT and CDR2 YYREEE (reference sequence). This CDR3 is built from 12 residues.

The chain has TRBV28 and TRBJ2-1; 7 positions match TRBD1. With 5 bases clipped from V and 7 bases from J, the junction kept 5 bases outside the gene matches. This CDR3 is built from 13 residues. Per the germline V gene, CDR1 is MDHEN and CDR2 is SYDVKM. Here the CDR3 DNA reads TGTGCCAGCAGTCTCGACAGGGTGAATGAGCAGTTCTTC. The encoded protein is CASSLDRVNEQFF.

This sequence joins TRBV27 and TRBJ1-5; D gene unclear. Germline CDR1 is MNHEY and CDR2 is SMNVEV (reference sequence). CDR3 length: 15 residues. V gave up 6 bases and J gave up 0 bases, with 12 bases separating them. The CDR3: CASRLLSYSNQPQHF. CDR3 nucleotides: TGTGCCAGCAGACTTTTAAGTTATAGCAATCAGCCCCAGCATTTT.

This clone is a singleton in its sample. This sequence joins TRBV10-3 and TRBJ1-2; D is uncertain. V was cut by 2 bases and J by 5 bases, with 9 bases left in between. Germline V lookup: CDR1 ENHRY, CDR2 SYGVKD. The CDR3 is 13 amino acids. CDR3: CAISELSNYGYTF. In DNA, the CDR3 is TGTGCCATCAGTGAGCTTAGCAATTATGGCTACACCTTC.